The TCR beta chain described here comes from a study of T cell clones after liver transplantation. Measured with immunoSEQ multiplex PCR; TCRdb has only the in-frame clones, and not every one. The repertoire holds under 55,000 clones, with around 84% as singletons. The CDR3 runs 15 residues. CDR1 is SGHNT, CDR2 YENEEA, per germline. V lost 3 bases to trimming and J lost 4 bases, with 12 bases between them. The rearrangement uses TRBV11-3 and TRBJ2-2; D gene unclear. The receptor's source is a human patient who received a liver transplant. Some T cells here may be from the graft donor. Sequencing used CD4+ T cells from blood, obtained 24 months after liver transplant. The DNA for the CDR3 is TGTGCCAGCAGCTTGGGCGGCAGCTCCACCGGGGAGCTGTTTTTT. This gives the protein CASSLGGSSTGELFF.